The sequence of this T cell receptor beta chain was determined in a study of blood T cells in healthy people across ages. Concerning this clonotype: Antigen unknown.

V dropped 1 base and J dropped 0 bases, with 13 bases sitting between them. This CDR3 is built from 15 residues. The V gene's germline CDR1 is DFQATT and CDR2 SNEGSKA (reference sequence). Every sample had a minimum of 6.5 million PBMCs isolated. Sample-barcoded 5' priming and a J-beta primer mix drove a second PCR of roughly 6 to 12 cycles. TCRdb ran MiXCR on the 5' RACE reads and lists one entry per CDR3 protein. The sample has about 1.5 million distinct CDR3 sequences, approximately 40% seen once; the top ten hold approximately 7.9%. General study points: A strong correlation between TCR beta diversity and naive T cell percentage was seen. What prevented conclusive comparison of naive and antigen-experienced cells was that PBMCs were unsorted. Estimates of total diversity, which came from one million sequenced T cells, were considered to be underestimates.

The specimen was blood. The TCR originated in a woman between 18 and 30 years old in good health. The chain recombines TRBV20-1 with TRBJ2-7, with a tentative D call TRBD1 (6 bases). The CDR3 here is CSARGGHQSSYEQYF. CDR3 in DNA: TGCAGTGCTAGAGGGGGACATCAGAGCTCCTACGAGCAGTACTTC.